The 24 T cell receptor beta chains below were found in one sample sequenced in a study of T cell responses to AZD1222 COVID-19 vaccine. Clones were sequenced by immunoSEQ multiplex PCR, and TCRdb holds only the in-frame ones, with some missing. The sample holds fewer than 200,000 clones, 85% to 90% seen once. This specimen consisted of peripheral blood, obtained on day 0 of AZD1222 vaccination. All receptors derive from an adult in good health.

The V and J genes are TRBV24-1 and TRBJ1-2; D uncertain. V was clipped by 7 bases and J by 3 bases, with 8 bases between them. CDR3 size: 12 residues. The germline V gene encodes CDR1 KGHDR and CDR2 SFDVKD. The CDR3 DNA reads as TGTGCCACCAGGTCTTATGACTATGGCTACACCTTC. The encoded protein is CATRSYDYGYTF.

The V call is TRBV11-2, the J call TRBJ2-1, with D perhaps matching TRBD2 (5 bases). The V gene lost 5 bases and the J gene lost 6 bases, with 17 bases spanning the gap. Germline-derived CDR1 and CDR2 are SGHAT and FQNNGV. The CDR3 covers 15 residues. The CDR3 protein is CASSAIRHGSNEQFF. Here the CDR3 DNA reads TGTGCCAGCAGCGCCATAAGACATGGGAGCAATGAGCAGTTCTTC.

The chain combines TRBV2 with TRBJ1-2; D ambiguous. Per the germline V gene, CDR1 is SNHLY and CDR2 is FYNNEI. V dropped 0 bases and J dropped 6 bases, with 8 bases sitting between them. There are 13 residues in the CDR3. The CDR3 nucleotides are TGTGCCAGCAGTGAAGCTGGGTGGAATGGCTACACCTTC. It specifies CASSEAGWNGYTF. The complete variable domain, with remaining parts taken from reference TRBV2 and TRBJ1-2, reads EPEVTQTPSHQVTQMGQEVILRCVPISNHLYFYWYRQILGQKVEFLVSFYNNEISEKSEIFDDQFSVERPDGSNFTLKIRSTKLEDSAMYFCASSEAGWNGYTFGSGTRLTVV.

The genes are TRBV29-1 and TRBJ1-2; TRBD1 matches at 12 bases. V lost 1 base to trimming and J lost 8 bases; unmatched junction nucleotides: 5. This CDR3 contains 14 residues. CDR1 and CDR2 (germline): SQVTM, ANQGSEA. CDR3 region: CSVEGDRGLRGYTF. The CDR3 DNA is TGCAGCGTTGAAGGGGACAGGGGGCTGCGAGGCTACACCTTC.

The J gene is TRBJ2-7, the V gene TRBV10-3; 10 nucleotides match TRBD1. Germline values: CDR1 ENHRY, CDR2 SYGVKD. This CDR3 has 15 amino acids. The ends lost 3 bases at V and 1 base at J; junction bases unmatched: 3. The CDR3 DNA is TGTGCCATCAGTGACGCGGGACAGGGGTCCTACGAGCAGTACTTC. The encoded protein is CAISDAGQGSYEQYF.

The chain recombines TRBV5-1 with TRBJ1-1, with TRBD1 identical over 9 bases. Trimming cost V 0 bases and J 6 bases; bases outside gene matches: 3. The CDR3 sequence is 14 residues long. Germline CDR1 is SGHRS and CDR2 is YFSETQ. This chain's CDR3 is CASSLEGQGPEAFF. CDR3 coding DNA: TGCGCCAGCAGCTTGGAAGGACAGGGGCCTGAAGCTTTCTTT.

The V and J genes are TRBV28 and TRBJ1-1; D is unclear. Germline loops: CDR1 MDHEN, CDR2 SYDVKM. V lost 5 bases, J lost 0 bases, and 7 bases lay in between. CDR3 size: 13 residues. In nucleotides, the CDR3 is TGTGCCAGCAGTGGACCGATGAACACTGAAGCTTTCTTT. Its protein product is CASSGPMNTEAFF.

In DNA form, the CDR3 reads TGTGCCAGCAGCTTAGGGTCCTATAATTCACCCCTCCACTTT. The encoded protein is CASSLGSYNSPLHF. The V gene is TRBV7-3, the J gene TRBJ1-6; D uncertain. Germline V gene sequence: CDR1 SGHTA, CDR2 FQGTGA. V shed 2 bases and J shed 1 base, with 3 bases lying between them. The CDR3 is made up of 14 amino acids.

V usage is TRBV9 and J usage is TRBJ1-1; D is unclear. Trimming cost V 0 bases and J 3 bases, with 6 bases left between them. The CDR3 length is 13 residues. Germline V gives CDR1 SGDLS, CDR2 YYNGEE. The CDR3, as DNA: TGTGCCAGCAGCGTAGGGGTTGACACTGAAGCTTTCTTT. It is translated as CASSVGVDTEAFF.

The J gene is TRBJ2-7, the V gene TRBV10-3; D is unresolved. Trimming stripped 8 bases from V and 0 bases from J, with 8 bases between. The CDR3 runs 12 residues. In germline, CDR1 is ENHRY, CDR2 SYGVKD. The CDR3 is CAIAAVSYEQYF. CDR3 DNA sequence: TGTGCCATCGCGGCGGTCTCCTACGAGCAGTACTTC.

This CDR3 reads CASSPRGRYEQYV. Here the CDR3 DNA reads TGTGCCAGCTCACCCCGGGGACGGTACGAGCAGTACGTC. V gene TRBV18 combines with J gene TRBJ2-7; D is possibly TRBD1 or TRBD2 (5 bases each). The CDR3 spans 13 residues. CDR1 KGHSH and CDR2 LQKENI come from the germline V gene. Trimming left V 3 bases short and J 4 bases short, with 10 bases between.

This chain joins TRBV11-2 and TRBJ2-1, with 7 bases matching TRBD2. Germline loops: CDR1 SGHAT, CDR2 FQNNGV. The CDR3 consists of 16 residues. With V trimmed by 3 bases and J by 3 bases, 8 bases remained unmatched. CDR3 nucleotides: TGTGCCAGCAGCTTCCTCCCTCCGGGGGGCTACAATGAGCAGTTCTTC. Translated, it gives CASSFLPPGGYNEQFF.

V and J are TRBV7-2 and TRBJ2-3; D gene unclear. Germline-derived CDR1 and CDR2 are SGHTA and FQGNSA. The V gene lost 3 bases and the J gene lost 3 bases, with 7 bases spanning the gap. This CDR3 has 13 residues. The CDR3 protein is CASSLQGTDTQYF. CDR3 nucleotides: TGTGCCAGCAGCTTGCAAGGGACAGATACGCAGTATTTT.

The genes are TRBV30 and TRBJ1-3, with D unresolved. Trimming stripped 1 base from V and 0 bases from J, with 13 bases between. Per the germline V gene, CDR1 is GTSNPN and CDR2 is SVGIG (reference sequence). The CDR3 is made up of 16 amino acids. CDR3 in DNA: TGTGCCTGGAGTGGAAAAGGAGCTATCTCTGGAAACACCATATATTTT. It translates to CAWSGKGAISGNTIYF.

The V gene is TRBV20-1, the J gene TRBJ1-2, with D maybe TRBD1 (6 bases). Looked up from germline, CDR1 is DFQATT and CDR2 is SNEGSKA (reference sequence). CDR3 length: 16 residues. Trimming took 3 bases from V and 0 from J, leaving 17 bases between them. The CDR3 spells CSASRQADVANYGYTF. The CDR3 nucleotides read TGCAGTGCTAGTAGACAGGCCGACGTAGCTAACTATGGCTACACCTTC.

This chain connects TRBV28 to TRBJ2-2; D gene unclear. The CDR3 contains 15 residues. The germline V gene has CDR1 MDHEN and CDR2 SYDVKM. Deletions cut 1 base from V and 0 bases from J, with 6 bases between. CDR3 sequence reads: CASSLYTANTGELFF. CDR3 DNA sequence: TGTGCCAGCAGTTTATACACAGCGAACACCGGGGAGCTGTTTTTT.

The V call is TRBV5-6, the J call TRBJ2-1, with D possibly being TRBD2 (5 bases). V gave up 5 bases and J gave up 6 bases, with 9 bases separating them. From germline, CDR1 is SGHDT and CDR2 YYEEEE. The CDR3 totals 12 residues. This CDR3 is CASRTGFNEQFF. Written as DNA, the CDR3 is TGTGCCAGCAGAACGGGATTCAATGAGCAGTTCTTC. The full variable domain, completed using reference TRBV5-6 and TRBJ2-1, is DAGVTQSPTHLIKTRGQQVTLRCSPKSGHDTVSWYQQALGQGPQFIFQYYEEEERQRGNFPDRFSGHQFPNYSSELNVNALLLGDSALYLCASRTGFNEQFFGPGTRLTVL.

The rearrangement links TRBV30 to TRBJ1-1; 8 positions agree with TRBD1. This CDR3 spans 13 amino acids. Losses at the gene ends were 5 bases for V and 1 base for J; bases not matched to a gene: 3. Germline lookup yields CDR1 GTSNPN and CDR2 SVGIG (reference sequence). CDR3 sequence reads: CAWRDRPNTEAFF. CDR3 coding DNA: TGTGCCTGGCGGGACAGGCCGAACACTGAAGCTTTCTTT.

The chain combines TRBV28 with TRBJ1-5, with a tentative D call TRBD1 (5 bases). The germline V and J ends were trimmed by 6 bases and 2 bases, with 11 bases remaining between them. Per germline, CDR1 MDHEN and CDR2 SYDVKM. The CDR3 contains 14 residues. In DNA, the CDR3 is TGTGCCAGCAGCGAACGGGGGGGCAATCAGCCCCAGCATTTT. Its translation: CASSERGGNQPQHF.

This clone was detected once. The chain uses TRBV19 and TRBJ1-2, with D maybe TRBD1 (5 bases). Germline CDR1 reads LNHDA; CDR2 reads SQIVND (reference sequence). V gave up 5 bases and J gave up 7 bases, with 14 bases separating them. There are 13 residues in the CDR3. The CDR3 nucleotides read TGTGCCAGTAGTCCGGGGCACGCCGTTGGCTACACCTTC. As protein: CASSPGHAVGYTF.

The chain recombines TRBV2 with TRBJ1-5; no clear D. Germline V gene sequence: CDR1 SNHLY, CDR2 FYNNEI. This CDR3 is built from 13 residues. Trimming pared 7 bases from V and 2 bases from J, leaving 9 bases between. CDR3 coding DNA: TGTGCCAGCATCCGGGAGGGCAATCAGCCCCAGCATTTT. Translating gives CASIREGNQPQHF. Filled out from reference TRBV2 and TRBJ1-5, the complete variable domain reads EPEVTQTPSHQVTQMGQEVILRCVPISNHLYFYWYRQILGQKVEFLVSFYNNEISEKSEIFDDQFSVERPDGSNFTLKIRSTKLEDSAMYFCASIREGNQPQHFGDGTRLSIL.

The rearrangement uses TRBV11-1 and TRBJ2-1; the match to TRBD1 covers 8 bases. J was trimmed by 5 bases and V by 4 bases; bases with no gene match: 10. The CDR3 is made up of 16 amino acids. Germline assignment: CDR1 SGHAT and CDR2 FQDESV (reference sequence). The CDR3 DNA follows: TGTGCCAGCAGCTCAAACGGACAGGGAAAAAACAATGAGCAGTTCTTC. Translation gives CASSSNGQGKNNEQFF.

The chain couples TRBV5-5 to TRBJ2-5; D is unresolved. This CDR3 comprises 13 residues. The germline V and J ends were trimmed by 4 bases and 5 bases, with 12 bases remaining between them. Per the germline V gene, CDR1 is SGHKS and CDR2 is YYEKEE (reference sequence). The CDR3 nucleotides are TGTGCCAGCAGCGCAGGAGCTAGGGAGACCCAGTACTTC. Translated: CASSAGARETQYF.

The rearrangement joins TRBV5-1 to TRBJ1-3, with a weak D call TRBD1 (5 bases). Germline loops: CDR1 SGHRS, CDR2 YFSETQ. V lost 4 bases and J lost 0, with 14 bases in between. The CDR3 contains 16 residues. This chain's CDR3 is CASSPETGLSGNTIYF. For the CDR3, the DNA is TGCGCCAGCAGCCCGGAAACAGGTCTCTCTGGAAACACCATATATTTT.